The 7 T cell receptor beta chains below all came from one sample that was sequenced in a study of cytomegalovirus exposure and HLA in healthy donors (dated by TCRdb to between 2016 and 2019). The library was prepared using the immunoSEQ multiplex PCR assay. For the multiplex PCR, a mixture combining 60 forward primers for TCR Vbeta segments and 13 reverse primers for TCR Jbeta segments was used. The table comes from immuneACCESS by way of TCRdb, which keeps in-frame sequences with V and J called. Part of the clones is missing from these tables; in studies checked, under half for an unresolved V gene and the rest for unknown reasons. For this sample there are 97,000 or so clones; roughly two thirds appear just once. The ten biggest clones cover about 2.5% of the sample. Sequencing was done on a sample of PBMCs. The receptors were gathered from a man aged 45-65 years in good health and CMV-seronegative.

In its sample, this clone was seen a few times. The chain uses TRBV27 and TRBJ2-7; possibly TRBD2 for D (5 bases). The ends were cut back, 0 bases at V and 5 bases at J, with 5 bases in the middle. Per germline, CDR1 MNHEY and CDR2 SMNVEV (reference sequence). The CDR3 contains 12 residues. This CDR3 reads CASSLSRDEQYF. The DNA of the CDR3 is TGTGCCAGCAGTTTATCGAGGGACGAGCAGTACTTC.

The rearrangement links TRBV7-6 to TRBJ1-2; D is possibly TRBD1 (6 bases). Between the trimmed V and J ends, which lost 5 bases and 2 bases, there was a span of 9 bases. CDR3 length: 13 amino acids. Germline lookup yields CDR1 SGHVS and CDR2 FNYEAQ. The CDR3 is CASSPTGNYGYTF. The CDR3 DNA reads TGTGCCAGCAGCCCAACAGGGAACTATGGCTACACCTTC. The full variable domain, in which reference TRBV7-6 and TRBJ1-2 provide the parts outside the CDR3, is GAGVSQSPRYKVTKRGQDVALRCDPISGHVSLYWYRQALGQGPEFLTYFNYEAQQDKSGLPNDRFSAERPEGSISTLTIQRTEQRDSAMYRCASSPTGNYGYTFGSGTRLTVV.

CDR3 DNA sequence: TGTGCCAGCAGGGGTCTGACAGGGGGAGCGAACATTCAGTACTTC. It yields the protein CASRGLTGGANIQYF. This chain joins TRBV2 and TRBJ2-4; 9 bases are a match to TRBD1. The length of the CDR3 is 15 residues. Germline V CDR1 and CDR2: SNHLY, FYNNEI. Trimming took 6 bases from V and 7 from J; bases not matched to a gene: 10.

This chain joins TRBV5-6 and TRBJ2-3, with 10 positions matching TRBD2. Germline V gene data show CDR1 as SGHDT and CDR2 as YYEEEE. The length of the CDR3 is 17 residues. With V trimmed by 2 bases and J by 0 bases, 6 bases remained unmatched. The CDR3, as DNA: TGTGCCAGCAGCTTAAGCACTAGCGGGGTAAGCACAGATACGCAGTATTTT. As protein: CASSLSTSGVSTDTQYF. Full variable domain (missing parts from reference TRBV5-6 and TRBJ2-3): DAGVTQSPTHLIKTRGQQVTLRCSPKSGHDTVSWYQQALGQGPQFIFQYYEEEERQRGNFPDRFSGHQFPNYSSELNVNALLLGDSALYLCASSLSTSGVSTDTQYFGPGTRLTVL.

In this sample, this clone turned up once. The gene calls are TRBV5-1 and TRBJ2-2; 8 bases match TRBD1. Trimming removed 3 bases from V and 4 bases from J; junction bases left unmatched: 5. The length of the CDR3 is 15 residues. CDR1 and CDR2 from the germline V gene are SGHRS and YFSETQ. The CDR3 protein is CASSSQTGVTGELFF. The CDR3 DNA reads TGCGCCAGCAGCTCCCAGACAGGGGTCACCGGGGAGCTGTTTTTT.

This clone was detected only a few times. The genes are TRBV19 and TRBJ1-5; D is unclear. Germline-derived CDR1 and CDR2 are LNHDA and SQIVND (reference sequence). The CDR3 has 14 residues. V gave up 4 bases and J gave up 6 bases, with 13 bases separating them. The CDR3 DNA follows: TGTGCCAGTAGTAGTCAGGATTCAGGTCAGCCCCAGCATTTT. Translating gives CASSSQDSGQPQHF.

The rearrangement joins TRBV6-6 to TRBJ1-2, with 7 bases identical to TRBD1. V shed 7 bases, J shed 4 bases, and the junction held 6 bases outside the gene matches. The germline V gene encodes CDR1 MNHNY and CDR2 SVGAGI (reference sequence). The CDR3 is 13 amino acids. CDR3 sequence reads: CASTRTGLYGYTF. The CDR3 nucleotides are TGTGCCAGCACCCGGACAGGACTCTATGGCTACACCTTC.